This is a list of T cell receptor beta chains from one sample in a study of T-cell memory formation after mild COVID-19. TCRdb processed the 5' RACE reads anew with MiXCR; each CDR3 protein has one entry. The sample lists 130,000 to 150,000 distinct CDR3 sequences, 19% occurring once. The sample consisted of PBMCs or a T cell subset sorted from them (not recorded which). The receptors shown here come from an adult woman who had mild COVID-19 (a few samples of this study predate the infection). Cell type and time point are not known. The CDR3 runs from the conserved cysteine through the conserved F or W. A D gene is named only where the DNA matches it firmly. Size tells how often a clone was seen (once, few, many) or the class of an expanded clone, and some rows leave it out.

J: TRBJ1-2
size: -
D: -
V: TRBV7-2
DNA: TGTGCCAGCAGCCTCTCGAGGCAGAGAAACTATGGCTACACCTTC
CDR3: CASSLSRQRNYGYTF

J: TRBJ2-7
size: -
D: TRBD1
V: TRBV29-1
DNA: TGCAGCGTCTACGGGACAGGGTCCTACGAGCAGTACTTC
CDR3: CSVYGTGSYEQYF

J: TRBJ2-2
size: few
D: -
V: TRBV27
DNA: TGTGCCAGCAGTTGGAACACCGGGGAGCTGTTTTTT
CDR3: CASSWNTGELFF

J: TRBJ2-4
size: -
D: TRBD1
V: TRBV30
DNA: TGTGCCTGGAGGGGGGACAGGTCCATTCAGTACTTC
CDR3: CAWRGDRSIQYF

J: TRBJ2-3
size: many
D: TRBD2
V: TRBV7-2
DNA: TGTGCCAGCAGTTTGCAGCGGGAGGTCTCAGATACGCAGTATTTT
CDR3: CASSLQREVSDTQYF

J: TRBJ2-3
size: -
D: TRBD2
V: TRBV29-1
DNA: TGCAGCGTGGGCAGGGGGGGAGCGGGAGGGCCAGATACGCAGTATTTT
CDR3: CSVGRGGAGGPDTQYF

J: TRBJ2-3
size: few
D: -
V: TRBV4-2
DNA: TGTGCCAGCAGCCAAGACCTAGGGAAGCGAGTCGGCACAGATACGCAGTATTTT
CDR3: CASSQDLGKRVGTDTQYF

J: TRBJ2-2
size: -
D: -
V: TRBV2
DNA: TGTGCCAGCACTGCTAACACCGGGGAGCTGTTTTTT
CDR3: CASTANTGELFF

J: TRBJ2-3
size: -
D: -
V: TRBV10-3
DNA: TGTGCCATCAGGGACAGCTCAGGGGCGCAGTATTTT
CDR3: CAIRDSSGAQYF

J: TRBJ2-5
size: -
D: -
V: TRBV7-8
DNA: TGTGCCAGCAGCCCCCCGTTCCGACAAGAGACCCAGTACTTC
CDR3: CASSPPFRQETQYF

J: TRBJ2-7
size: -
D: TRBD2
V: TRBV20-1
DNA: TGCAGTGACCCGACTAGCGGGAGAGGAGCCTACGAGCAGTACTTC
CDR3: CSDPTSGRGAYEQYF

J: TRBJ2-3
size: few
D: -
V: TRBV24-1
DNA: TGTGCCACCAGTGATCTTGATACGAGGGTTACGCAGTATTTT
CDR3: CATSDLDTRVTQYF

J: TRBJ1-2
size: once
D: -
V: TRBV14
DNA: TGTGCCAGCAGCCAAGCCGGGGTGGGCTTTGGCTACACCTTC
CDR3: CASSQAGVGFGYTF

J: TRBJ1-1
size: few
D: TRBD1
V: TRBV5-1
DNA: TGCGCCAGCAGCTTGGGCCCAGGGGGAGAGGGGAACACTGAAGCTTTCTTT
CDR3: CASSLGPGGEGNTEAFF

J: TRBJ1-1
size: few
D: -
V: TRBV5-1
DNA: TGCGCCAGCAGCTTGCCGGGGGAGAAAGCTTTCTTT
CDR3: CASSLPGEKAFF

J: TRBJ2-1
size: -
D: TRBD2
V: TRBV15
DNA: TGTGCCACCAGCAGAGATAAGGCTAGCGGGAACGAGCAGTTCTTC
CDR3: CATSRDKASGNEQFF

J: TRBJ2-1
size: -
D: -
V: TRBV11-2
DNA: TGTGCCAGCAGCCAACAGGGTTCCGTCAGTGAGCAGTTCTTC
CDR3: CASSQQGSVSEQFF

J: TRBJ2-7
size: few
D: TRBD2
V: TRBV4-1
DNA: TGCGCCAGCAGCAACGGGGCGGGGGACCCCTACGAGCAGTACTTC
CDR3: CASSNGAGDPYEQYF

J: TRBJ2-1
size: -
D: -
V: TRBV4-3
DNA: TGCGCCAGCAGCCAAGAATTCCAGGGTCGGAATGAGCAGTTCTTC
CDR3: CASSQEFQGRNEQFF

J: TRBJ2-3
size: -
D: -
V: TRBV5-4
DNA: TGTGCCAGCAGCGGGTATGGGGAGACAGATACGCAGTATTTT
CDR3: CASSGYGETDTQYF

J: TRBJ2-1
size: -
D: -
V: TRBV15
DNA: TGTGCCACCAGCTACCGTTGGGATGAGCAGTTCTTC
CDR3: CATSYRWDEQFF

J: TRBJ2-7
size: few
D: TRBD1
V: TRBV10-3
DNA: TGTGCCATCAATCCGACAGGGGACCGTTACGAGCAGTACTTC
CDR3: CAINPTGDRYEQYF

J: TRBJ2-7
size: few
D: TRBD2
V: TRBV5-1
DNA: TGCGCCAGCAGCTCCCCGGGACTAGCGGGAGTGTTGTTCTACGAGCAGTACTTC
CDR3: CASSSPGLAGVLFYEQYF

J: TRBJ2-7
size: few
D: TRBD2
V: TRBV6-6
DNA: TGTGCCAGCAGTTCACTTAGCGGGGGGGCGTACGAGCAGTACTTC
CDR3: CASSSLSGGAYEQYF

J: TRBJ2-1
size: -
D: -
V: TRBV7-3
DNA: TGTGCCAGCAGCTTAGGAGTTTCGACCCAGCCGTTCTTC
CDR3: CASSLGVSTQPFF

J: TRBJ2-7
size: few
D: -
V: TRBV24-1
DNA: TGTGCCACCAGTGATTCTCACAAGGACGAGCAGTACTTC
CDR3: CATSDSHKDEQYF

J: TRBJ1-1
size: -
D: -
V: TRBV7-9
DNA: TGTGCCAGCAGCCGGTTGACAAAGAACACTGAAGCTTTCTTT
CDR3: CASSRLTKNTEAFF

J: TRBJ2-3
size: few
D: TRBD1
V: TRBV12-3/TRBV12-4
DNA: TGTGCCAGCAGTTTAGCTTGGGAACCGGGACAGGACACAGATACGCAGTATTTT
CDR3: CASSLAWEPGQDTDTQYF

J: TRBJ2-7
size: -
D: -
V: TRBV14
DNA: TGTGCCAGCAGCCAAAAACTATCCGGTATCTACGAGCAGTACTTC
CDR3: CASSQKLSGIYEQYF

J: TRBJ1-2
size: -
D: -
V: TRBV12-3/TRBV12-4
DNA: TGTGCCAGCAGGGCAATTGGACAGAACTATGGCTACACCTTC
CDR3: CASRAIGQNYGYTF

J: TRBJ2-1
size: -
D: TRBD2
V: TRBV5-1
DNA: TGCGCCAGCAGCTTGCTTATAGCGGGAGAACACGAGCAGTTCTTC
CDR3: CASSLLIAGEHEQFF

J: TRBJ1-2
size: few
D: TRBD1
V: TRBV12-3/TRBV12-4
DNA: TGTGCCAGCAGTTCGGGACAGGGAAGAGGCTATGGCTACACCTTC
CDR3: CASSSGQGRGYGYTF

J: TRBJ1-2
size: -
D: -
V: TRBV7-2
DNA: TGTGCCAGCAGCCCGGACGCTGGATCCCCAAACTATGGCTACACCTTC
CDR3: CASSPDAGSPNYGYTF

J: TRBJ1-1
size: once
D: -
V: TRBV4-2
DNA: TGTGCCAGCAGCCAAGGGCGGGGGGGAAACACTGAAGCTTTCTTT
CDR3: CASSQGRGGNTEAFF

J: TRBJ2-7
size: -
D: TRBD2
V: TRBV12-3/TRBV12-4
DNA: TGTGCCAGCAGTGGACTAGCGGCCTACGAGCAGTACTTC
CDR3: CASSGLAAYEQYF

J: TRBJ2-7
size: few
D: TRBD1
V: TRBV7-8
DNA: TGTGCCAGCAGCACTCGGGACAGGGCCCACGAGCAGTACTTC
CDR3: CASSTRDRAHEQYF

J: TRBJ2-1
size: -
D: -
V: TRBV12-3/TRBV12-4
DNA: TGTGCCAGCAGCCTCCGGGGGGCATCCTACAATGAGCAGTTCTTC
CDR3: CASSLRGASYNEQFF

J: TRBJ1-3
size: -
D: -
V: TRBV27
DNA: TGTGCCAGCAGTCTAACAGGGCTGGCTGGAAACACCATATATTTT
CDR3: CASSLTGLAGNTIYF

J: TRBJ2-5
size: few
D: -
V: TRBV25-1
DNA: TGTGCCAGCAGTGATCGAAGGGCAGGGGAGACCCAGTACTTC
CDR3: CASSDRRAGETQYF

J: TRBJ2-1
size: -
D: -
V: TRBV5-5
DNA: TGTGCCAGCAGCGGACGGGGGCCAAGCTCCTACAATGAGCAGTTCTTC
CDR3: CASSGRGPSSYNEQFF

J: TRBJ2-3
size: -
D: -
V: TRBV7-3
DNA: TGTGCCAGCAGCTTAAAGAGGACAAGCGGTGCAGATACGCAGTATTTT
CDR3: CASSLKRTSGADTQYF

J: TRBJ2-7
size: -
D: -
V: TRBV5-1
DNA: TGCGCCAGCAGCCCTATTAACTCTGGGGCCACCTACGAGCAGTACTTC
CDR3: CASSPINSGATYEQYF

J: TRBJ2-5
size: few
D: -
V: TRBV9
DNA: TGTGCCAGCAGCCCGACCTGGCAAGAGACCCAGTACTTC
CDR3: CASSPTWQETQYF

J: TRBJ2-1
size: few
D: -
V: TRBV11-1
DNA: TGTGCCAGCAGCTTAGACAGCCCCGGGGAGCAGTTCTTC
CDR3: CASSLDSPGEQFF

J: TRBJ2-7
size: -
D: TRBD2
V: TRBV7-2
DNA: TGTGCCAGCAGCTTAGATTCTAGCGGGCCATACGAGCAGTACTTC
CDR3: CASSLDSSGPYEQYF

J: TRBJ2-7
size: -
D: -
V: TRBV5-1
DNA: TGCGCCAGCAGCTTTTCCCCGGACGGTATCTCCTACGAGCAGTACTTC
CDR3: CASSFSPDGISYEQYF

J: TRBJ2-7
size: few
D: TRBD2
V: TRBV4-1
DNA: TGCGCCAGCAGCCACCGGGCTAGCGGGAGTGGGGACCCCTACGAGCAGTACTTC
CDR3: CASSHRASGSGDPYEQYF

J: TRBJ2-7
size: -
D: -
V: TRBV20-1
DNA: TGCAGTGCTAGAGTTAGCGGTTACGAGCAGTACTTC
CDR3: CSARVSGYEQYF

J: TRBJ1-1
size: few
D: -
V: TRBV3-1
DNA: TGTGCCAGCAGCCAAGGGCCGGGGGCTGGGAACACTGAAGCTTTCTTT
CDR3: CASSQGPGAGNTEAFF